What follows are 11 T cell receptor beta chains derived from one specimen sequenced in a study of molecular identifiers for immune sequencing clone quantification (dated by TCRdb to between 2017 and 2018). Library construction relied on PCR. For sequencing, an Illumina HiSeq 4000 was employed. TCRdb itself trimmed the public reads at Q25 with fastp, ran MiXCR and retained productive beta chains. Rows merge per CDR3 protein into single entries with the most common DNA and genes. This sample is represented by about 320,000 distinct CDR3 sequences; 20% to 25% of them were singletons. Approximately 0.83% of the sample is in the top ten clones. Sequencing was carried out using naive CD8+ T cells from blood, with Jurkat cell RNA spiked in. The sample's cell subset or site label, decoded: FACS-sorted CD8+CD4-CCR7+CD45RA+ naive T cells. The receptors derive from a human donor in good health. Some libraries in this study had Jurkat cell RNA spiked in.

A word on this clonotype: This sequence may be a read error, since a much larger clone differs from it by one base. The chain has TRBV19 and TRBJ2-7, with 8 bases identical to TRBD2. The CDR3 is 14 residues long. Germline CDR1 and CDR2: LNHDA and SQIVND (reference sequence). The CDR3 region is CAGSPGLEIYEQYF. The CDR3 nucleotides are TGTGCCGGTAGCCCGGGACTAGAAATCTACGAGCAGTACTTC.

The count of this clonotype is one. One end of the junction varies from germline; a read error may be responsible. The chain combines TRBV29-1 with TRBJ2-7, with D tentatively TRBD1 or TRBD2 (5 bases each). The CDR3 consists of 14 residues. Germline V CDR1 and CDR2: SQVTM, ANQGSEA. The CDR3, as DNA: TGCAGCGTAGAGGACCCGAGAGAGGGGTACGAGCGGTACTTC. Protein sequence: CSVEDPREGYERYF.

The table lists this clonotype with many counts. V and J are TRBV9 and TRBJ2-5, with a weak D call TRBD2 (5 bases). Germline-derived CDR1 and CDR2 are SGDLS and YYNGEE. The CDR3 spans 13 residues. With 4 bases removed from V and 2 bases from J, the gap between germline ends came to 9 bases. The CDR3 sequence: CASSPSLQETQYF. The CDR3 nucleotides read TGTGCCAGCAGCCCTAGCCTACAAGAGACCCAGTACTTC.

This clonotype was seen at least ten times. The chain couples TRBV6-5 to TRBJ2-5, with 8 bases aligning to TRBD2. Germline-derived CDR1 and CDR2 are MNHEY and SVGAGI. The CDR3 spans 16 residues. Trimming took 2 bases from V and 7 from J; bases not matched to a gene: 12. CDR3 region: CASSYTETSAGGTQYF. The CDR3, as DNA: TGTGCCAGCAGTTACACCGAGACTAGCGCTGGTGGGACCCAGTACTTC.

In regard to this clonotype: Possible read error: a much larger clone is one base away. The CDR3 ends on some other residue instead of the conserved phenylalanine or tryptophan, so this is likely a read error. This chain links TRBV2 with TRBJ2-7; D gene unclear. With 4 bases removed from V and 4 bases from J, the gap between germline ends came to 11 bases. This CDR3 contains 13 residues. The germline V gene has CDR1 SNHLY and CDR2 FYNNEI. For the CDR3, the DNA is TGTGCCAGCAGTGCTGGGTCCCAATACGAGCAGTACTCC. It translates to CASSAGSQYEQYS.

On this clonotype: A much larger clone lies a single base off, so this may be a read error. The CDR3 carries no conserved terminal phenylalanine or tryptophan, so it likely arises from a read error. It is unclear where the CDR3 begins or ends on the DNA, so no DNA is shown, and the CDR3 is as TCRdb lists it. The genes are TRBV20-1 and TRBJ2-3. A total of 10 residues make up the CDR3, ends included. CDR1 DFQATT and CDR2 SNEGSKA come from the germline V gene (reference sequence). CDR3 residues: CSASKETQYS.

This clonotype was detected ten times or more. This chain uses TRBV20-1 with TRBJ2-1; 7 bases fit TRBD2. The CDR3 length is 16 residues. The trim removed 3 bases at V and 2 bases at J, leaving 10 bases unmatched. Germline V gene sequence: CDR1 DFQATT, CDR2 SNEGSKA (reference sequence). CDR3: CSARGALAAAYNEQFF. CDR3 nucleotides: TGCAGTGCTAGGGGAGCCCTAGCGGCAGCCTACAATGAGCAGTTCTTC.

This clonotype has at least ten counts. The J gene is TRBJ1-5, the V gene TRBV7-2, with 8 bases lining up with TRBD1. Looked up from germline, CDR1 is SGHTA and CDR2 is FQGNSA. This CDR3 is built from 14 residues. V dropped 6 bases and J dropped 3; count of bases not matched to a gene: 4. CDR3 residues: CASRAQGDNQPQHF. The CDR3, as DNA: TGTGCCAGCAGGGCACAGGGGGACAATCAGCCCCAGCATTTT.

This clonotype was found many times. J is TRBJ2-7 and V is TRBV19, with D perhaps TRBD1 (6 bases). This CDR3 comprises 14 residues. Deletions cut 3 bases from V and 2 bases from J, with 11 bases between. In germline, CDR1 is LNHDA, CDR2 SQIVND (reference sequence). CDR3 nucleotide sequence: TGTGCCAGTAGTATTGGGCCAGGGGCCTACGAGCAGTACTTC. Its protein is CASSIGPGAYEQYF.

As to this clonotype: A much larger clone differs from this one at a single base, so this may be a read error. The conserved closing phenylalanine or tryptophan is absent in this CDR3, likely reflecting a read error. The chain carries TRBV7-9 and TRBJ1-1; 8 nucleotides agree with TRBD1. Germline V gene sequence: CDR1 SEHNR, CDR2 FQNEAQ (reference sequence). The CDR3 is 12 amino acids. V trimming: 5 bases; J trimming: 4 bases; junction bases outside the gene matches: 0. The CDR3 loop reads CASSQGATEAFL. CDR3 nucleotides: TGTGCCAGCAGCCAGGGGGCCACTGAAGCTTTCCTT.

In its sample, this clonotype was seen many times. The V gene is TRBV23-1, the J gene TRBJ1-5; D not certain. TRBV23-1 is designated an ORF whose function remains uncertain. This CDR3 has 15 residues. V was trimmed by 4 bases and J by 0 bases, leaving 10 bases between them. The CDR3 is CASSRLGFSNQPQHF. In nucleotides, the CDR3 is TGCGCCAGCAGTCGTCTGGGATTTAGCAATCAGCCCCAGCATTTT.